Below are 18 T cell receptor beta chains sequenced from a single sample in a study of blood T cells in healthy people across ages. Next came a second PCR, run for about 6 to 11 cycles, which used a sample-barcoded 5' primer along with a J-beta primer mix. TCRdb analysed the 5' RACE reads with MiXCR anew, one entry per CDR3 protein. This table holds approximately 2,000,000 distinct CDR3 sequences, about 39% found once. Input material: blood. The origin of the receptors is a human donor in good health.

In DNA form, the CDR3 reads TGCGCCAGCAGCTTGGCGGGGAATCTTGGAAACATTCAGTACTTC. Amino acid sequence: CASSLAGNLGNIQYF. V usage is TRBV5-1 and J usage is TRBJ2-4; tentative D call: TRBD2 (5 bases). CDR1 SGHRS and CDR2 YFSETQ come from the germline V gene. Between the trimmed V and J ends, which lost 0 bases and 6 bases, there was a span of 13 bases. The CDR3 is 15 amino acids.

This clonotype was detected only a few times. This chain joins TRBV4-1 and TRBJ1-6; a possible D gene is TRBD1 (5 bases). Trimming took off 4 bases at V and 6 bases at J, with 13 bases between the two ends. This CDR3 contains 15 residues. Looked up from germline, CDR1 is MGHRA and CDR2 is YSYEKL. The DNA of the CDR3 is TGCGCCAGCAGCCGAGTACGAGGGGTTAATTCACCCCTCCACTTT. Residues: CASSRVRGVNSPLHF.

J is TRBJ1-2 and V is TRBV9; 8 bases match TRBD1. Looked up from germline, CDR1 is SGDLS and CDR2 is YYNGEE. The trim removed 10 bases at V and 6 bases at J, leaving 14 bases unmatched. The CDR3 loop spans 14 amino acids. The CDR3 loop is CASRWGRGHDGYTF. The CDR3, as DNA: TGTGCCTCCAGATGGGGCAGGGGGCATGATGGCTACACCTTC. Based on the CDR3 plus reference TRBV9 and TRBJ1-2, the full variable domain is DSGVTQTPKHLITATGQRVTLRCSPRSGDLSVYWYQQSLDQGLQFLIQYYNGEERAKGNILERFSAQQFPDLHSELNLSSLELGDSALYFCASRWGRGHDGYTFGSGTRLTVV.

A few counts support this clonotype. This chain uses TRBV7-2 with TRBJ2-3; TRBD1 is a possible D gene (5 bases). From germline, CDR1 is SGHTA and CDR2 FQGNSA. CDR3 length: 14 amino acids. Trimming cost V 1 base and J 8 bases, with 13 bases left between them. The CDR3 nucleotides are TGTGCCAGCAGCTTAGAGGTGACAGCCACTACGCAGTATTTT. Translating it yields CASSLEVTATTQYF.

The J gene is TRBJ2-5, the V gene TRBV20-1; unclear D gene. The DNA matches TRBJ2-7 better at its end, which makes the J call doubtful. The CDR3 runs 12 residues. Germline lookup yields CDR1 DFQATT and CDR2 SNEGSKA (reference sequence). The CDR3: CSASSITYEQYF. The CDR3 region has the DNA TGCAGTGCTAGCTCGATAACGTACGAGCAGTACTTC.

The chain has TRBV20-1 and TRBJ2-5, with D possibly TRBD2 on 5 matching bases. Germline V gene lookup returns CDR1 DFQATT and CDR2 SNEGSKA (reference sequence). The CDR3 spans 14 residues. The germline V and J ends were trimmed by 6 bases and 2 bases, with 16 bases remaining between them. The CDR3 is CSAGRREGQETQYF. CDR3 nucleotides: TGCAGTGCCGGCCGTCGGGAAGGGCAAGAGACCCAGTACTTC.

V gene TRBV28 combines with J gene TRBJ2-3, with D unclear. V lost 3 bases to trimming and J lost 0 bases, with 13 bases between them. Germline CDR1 is MDHEN and CDR2 is SYDVKM. CDR3 size: 16 residues. CDR3 bases: TGTGCCAGCAGTTTTCTGGTTCACGCGAGCACAGATACGCAGTATTTT. This sequence encodes CASSFLVHASTDTQYF.

This clonotype was observed a few times. A much larger clone lies one base from this, so it may be a read error. The chain recombines TRBV7-2 with TRBJ2-3; D is uncertain. CDR3 length: 14 amino acids. Germline assignment: CDR1 SGHTA and CDR2 FQGNSA. This CDR3 reads CAGSPRPSTDTQYF. CDR3 DNA: TGTGCCGGCAGCCCCCGCCCTTCTACAGATACGCAGTATTTT.

J is TRBJ2-2 and V is TRBV4-3; 7 positions match TRBD1. The CDR3 is made up of 15 amino acids. Germline CDR1 and CDR2: LGHNA and YSLEER. The ends lost 6 bases at V and 4 bases at J; junction bases unmatched: 8. The CDR3 is CASRPQQGTTGELFF. CDR3 nucleotide sequence: TGCGCCAGCAGGCCACAACAGGGGACCACCGGGGAGCTGTTTTTT.

This clonotype appeared a few times. The chain links TRBV10-3 to TRBJ2-3, with a tentative D call TRBD2 (6 bases). The CDR3 has 14 amino acids. From germline, CDR1 is ENHRY and CDR2 SYGVKD. The V end lost 6 bases, the J end lost 1 base, and 11 bases lay between the germline ends. This CDR3 is CAIREGWGTDTQYF. The DNA for the CDR3 is TGTGCCATCAGGGAGGGGTGGGGCACAGATACGCAGTATTTT.

In this sample, this clonotype turned up a few times. This chain connects TRBV3-1 to TRBJ1-2; 8 nucleotides agree with TRBD1. The CDR3 has 12 amino acids. Germline CDR1 is LGHDT and CDR2 is YNNKEL (reference sequence). Germline trimming cut 6 bases from V and 5 bases from J; bases unmatched to any gene: 2. The chain's CDR3 is CASRRTGYGYTF. The CDR3 DNA sequence: TGTGCCAGCAGGCGGACAGGGTATGGCTACACCTTC.

The V call is TRBV12-3 or TRBV12-4, the J call TRBJ2-7; no clear D gene. V lost 3 bases and J lost 5, with 17 bases in between. There are 15 residues in the CDR3. Here the CDR3 DNA reads TGTGCCAGCAGTTTGAGCAGCCTCGTTTTTAACGAGCAGTACTTC. It yields the protein CASSLSSLVFNEQYF.

The chain couples TRBV29-1 to TRBJ1-2; 10 bases agree with TRBD1. Germline values: CDR1 SQVTM, CDR2 ANQGSEA. This CDR3 comprises 17 residues. The ends lost 4 bases at V and 2 bases at J; junction bases unmatched: 13. CDR3 protein: CSVVYLSPTGGNYGYTF. The CDR3 DNA follows: TGCAGCGTTGTTTATCTCTCCCCGACAGGGGGCAACTATGGCTACACCTTC.

This clonotype appeared a few times. The junction departs from germline at one end; a sequencing error may be responsible. The chain is built from TRBV7-3 and TRBJ2-3, with TRBD2 matching over 8 bases. The CDR3 runs to 15 residues. Germline V lookup: CDR1 SGHTA, CDR2 FQGTGA. CDR3 amino acids: CASTLAGHSTDTQYF. CDR3 bases: TGTGCCAGCACCTTAGCGGGGCATAGCACAGATACGCAGTATTTT.

This clonotype has just a few counts. The chain carries TRBV29-1 and TRBJ1-2; D might be TRBD1 (5 bases). Germline V lookup: CDR1 SQVTM, CDR2 ANQGSEA. V shed 1 base and J shed 1 base, with 10 bases lying between them. The CDR3 runs 14 residues. CDR3 DNA: TGCAGCGTTGAAGGACAGAGTTTTAACTATGGCTACACCTTC. It is translated as CSVEGQSFNYGYTF.

The chain has TRBV3-1 and TRBJ1-5; no reliable D call. This CDR3 comprises 15 residues. CDR1 is LGHDT, CDR2 YNNKEL, per germline (reference sequence). Trimming cost V 1 base and J 4 bases, with 11 bases left between them. CDR3 bases: TGTGCCAGCAGCCAAGGCCCAGGAGAGAATCAGCCCCAGCATTTT. Amino acid sequence: CASSQGPGENQPQHF.

The CDR3 DNA sequence: TGTGCCAGCTCGCCGAACAGGGGTTTATATGACTATGGCTACACCTTC. Protein sequence: CASSPNRGLYDYGYTF. The chain has TRBV18 and TRBJ1-2, with 7 bases fitting TRBD1. The CDR3 loop spans 16 amino acids. Germline V CDR1 and CDR2: KGHSH, LQKENI. The J segment lost 3 bases and the V segment lost 6 bases, leaving 13 bases of the junction unmatched.

This clonotype was observed once. This chain connects TRBV5-5 to TRBJ2-5; D remains unclear. With 3 bases removed from V and 0 bases from J, the gap between germline ends came to 18 bases. Germline V lookup: CDR1 SGHKS, CDR2 YYEKEE (reference sequence). The CDR3 contains 17 residues. The CDR3 DNA reads as TGTGCCAGCAGCTACCCAACAGTTATCAAATACCAAGAGACCCAGTACTTC. It encodes CASSYPTVIKYQETQYF.